The TCR beta chain under discussion was sequenced for a study of blood T cell repertoires in COVID-19. The wider study: T cells, B-cell-depleted T cells, or PBMCs provided the cDNA or gDNA that served as material.

Per the original data handling: Estimates of nucleated cell counts were drawn from the amplification of reference gene primers. Only in-frame clones appear in the TCRdb table, and some are missing; sequencing was by immunoSEQ multiplex PCR. V, J and clone size are taken as reported in that table, and D and trimming were inferred from the DNA itself. The sample lists about 100,000 clones, 85% seen once, with more than 10% in the top ten. The sequenced material came from peripheral blood. This clonotype was sampled from a human donor in a cohort sampled during active COVID-19.

CDR3 loop: CASSIGGARSYNEQFF. The CDR3 DNA reads as TGTGCCAGCAGTATAGGGGGGGCGCGCTCCTACAATGAGCAGTTCTTC. J is TRBJ2-1 and V is TRBV11-2, with D possibly matching TRBD2 (7 bases). Deletions cut 6 bases from V and 0 bases from J, with 15 bases between. The CDR3 consists of 16 residues. Looked up from germline, CDR1 is SGHAT and CDR2 is FQNNGV. The variable domain in full, with the rest retrieved from reference TRBV11-2 and TRBJ2-1, is EAGVAQSPRYKIIEKRQSVAFWCNPISGHATLYWYQQILGQGPKLLIQFQNNGVVDDSQLPKDRFSAERLKGVDSTLKIQPAKLEDSAVYLCASSIGGARSYNEQFFGPGTRLTVL.